This entry features one TCR beta chain sequence. This specimen comes from a study of cytomegalovirus exposure and HLA in healthy donors. TCRdb's copy holds only in-frame clones and misses some; the assay was immunoSEQ multiplex PCR. Of about 250,000 clones listed, roughly 87% were seen once; the top ten hold approximately 12%. V was cut by 7 bases and J by 0 bases, with 10 bases left in between. The V gene's germline CDR1 is MNHNS and CDR2 SASEGT. This CDR3 has 14 amino acids. The sequencing input was PBMCs. This clonotype originated in a man aged 18 to 30 in good health and CMV-seropositive. This chain uses TRBV6-1 with TRBJ1-5; D uncertain. CDR3 nucleotides: TGTGCCAGCACGCCCCGGGATAGCAATCAGCCCCAGCATTTT. It specifies CASTPRDSNQPQHF.